The clone carrying this T cell receptor (beta chain) was seen ten or more times. This sample stems from a study of neurological immune-mediated disorders. In Maryland, USA, blood bank volunteers were the healthy controls. PBMCs numbering 2 million and stored at -80 C yielded the unsorted libraries. TCRdb reprocessed the 5' RACE reads via MiXCR and lists one record per CDR3 protein. The sample includes under 60,000 distinct CDR3 sequences, roughly 23% of them seen just once. The V end was cut by 4 bases, the J end by 4 bases, with 8 bases between. CDR1 SGHRS and CDR2 YFSETQ come from the germline V gene. The CDR3 covers 13 residues.

This chain joins TRBV5-1 and TRBJ2-2; D unclear. The receptor was derived from a woman between 65 and 79 years old in good health. Input material: PBMCs. The chain's CDR3 is CASSQDVTGELFF. The CDR3 DNA is TGCGCCAGCAGCCAGGACGTCACCGGGGAGCTGTTTTTT.